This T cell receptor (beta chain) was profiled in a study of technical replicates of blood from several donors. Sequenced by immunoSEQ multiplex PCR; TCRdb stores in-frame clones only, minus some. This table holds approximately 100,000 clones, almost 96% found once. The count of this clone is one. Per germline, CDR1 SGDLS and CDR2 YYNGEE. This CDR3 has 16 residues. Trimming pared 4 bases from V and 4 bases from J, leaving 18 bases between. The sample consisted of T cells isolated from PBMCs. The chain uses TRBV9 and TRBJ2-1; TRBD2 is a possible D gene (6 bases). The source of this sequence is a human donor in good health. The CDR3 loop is CASSREGDSLYNEQFF. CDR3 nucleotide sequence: TGTGCCAGCAGCAGGGAAGGGGACTCGTTATACAATGAGCAGTTCTTC.